This T cell receptor beta chain was found in a study of OX40 agonist ivuxolimab in advanced cancers. Study context: Every 2 weeks, patients received ivuxolimab intravenously, dosed at 0.01 to 10 mg/kg. Three patients, one with hepatocellular carcinoma and two with cutaneous melanoma, responded partially.

Trimming cost V 3 bases and J 7 bases, with 11 bases left between them. CDR1 is MGHDK and CDR2 is SYGVNS in the germline V gene. The CDR3 consists of 13 residues. Assay used: immunoSEQ multiplex PCR; TCRdb lists only in-frame clones, some missing. Of approximately 65,000 clones in the sample, around 85% were seen once. Notes on this clone: The antigen remains undetermined.

General study points: Antigen specificity of clonally expanded peripheral T cells was not established. Partial responders receiving 0.1-3.0 mg/kg showed among the lowest clonal expansion.

V and J are TRBV25-1 and TRBJ2-3; unclear D gene. Sequencing was performed on CD4+ or CD8+ T cells sorted from blood, taken in a trial of the OX40 agonist ivuxolimab. The sequence was collected from an adult with an advanced solid tumor such as melanoma, head and neck, liver or kidney cancer. The chain's CDR3 is CASSDPVAYTQYF. The DNA of the CDR3 is TGTGCCAGCAGTGATCCAGTTGCGTATACGCAGTATTTT.